This T cell receptor (beta chain) was sequenced in a study of technical replicates of blood from a handful of donors. This CDR3 is built from 16 residues. V trimming: 5 bases; J trimming: 3 bases; junction bases outside the gene matches: 10. Germline V gene lookup returns CDR1 SNHLY and CDR2 FYNNEI. Sequencing was performed with immunoSEQ multiplex PCR; in TCRdb, only in-frame clones are kept and a portion is missing. The repertoire has more than 80,000 clones, roughly 95% of them found once; the top ten carry approximately 0.2%. The TCR was taken from a human donor in good health. This rearrangement joins TRBV2 to TRBJ1-5; 7 bases are shared with TRBD1. Sequenced sample: T cells isolated from PBMCs. This CDR3 is CASSLETGYNNQPQHF. For the CDR3, the DNA is TGTGCCAGCAGTTTAGAGACAGGGTATAACAATCAGCCCCAGCATTTT.